Sequencing of this T cell receptor beta chain was carried out in a study of OX40 agonist ivuxolimab in advanced cancers. Study details: Ivuxolimab, an agonist antibody against OX40 (CD134), was given to patients. Every 2 weeks, patients got intravenous ivuxolimab at one of six dose levels (0.01-10 mg/kg). Treatment received earlier with anti-PD-1, anti-PD-L1 or anti-CTLA-4 agents was allowed, and more than 35% had some.

Produced via immunoSEQ multiplex PCR; TCRdb's table is partial and in-frame only. The data contain some 100,000 clones, 80% to 95% of them singletons. The ends were cut back, 2 bases at V and 4 bases at J, with 12 bases in the middle. The CDR3 extends over 14 amino acids. Germline V CDR1 and CDR2: MGHDK, SYGVNS. This specimen consisted of CD4+ or CD8+ T cells sorted from blood, obtained in a trial of the OX40 agonist ivuxolimab. The V and J genes are TRBV25-1 and TRBJ2-7; D possibly corresponds to TRBD2 (5 bases). The source of this sequence is an adult with an advanced solid tumor such as melanoma, head and neck, liver or kidney cancer. The CDR3 DNA sequence: TGTGCCAGCAGTGAACAGGAGGCAAGTTACGAGCAGTACTTC. Its protein product is CASSEQEASYEQYF.